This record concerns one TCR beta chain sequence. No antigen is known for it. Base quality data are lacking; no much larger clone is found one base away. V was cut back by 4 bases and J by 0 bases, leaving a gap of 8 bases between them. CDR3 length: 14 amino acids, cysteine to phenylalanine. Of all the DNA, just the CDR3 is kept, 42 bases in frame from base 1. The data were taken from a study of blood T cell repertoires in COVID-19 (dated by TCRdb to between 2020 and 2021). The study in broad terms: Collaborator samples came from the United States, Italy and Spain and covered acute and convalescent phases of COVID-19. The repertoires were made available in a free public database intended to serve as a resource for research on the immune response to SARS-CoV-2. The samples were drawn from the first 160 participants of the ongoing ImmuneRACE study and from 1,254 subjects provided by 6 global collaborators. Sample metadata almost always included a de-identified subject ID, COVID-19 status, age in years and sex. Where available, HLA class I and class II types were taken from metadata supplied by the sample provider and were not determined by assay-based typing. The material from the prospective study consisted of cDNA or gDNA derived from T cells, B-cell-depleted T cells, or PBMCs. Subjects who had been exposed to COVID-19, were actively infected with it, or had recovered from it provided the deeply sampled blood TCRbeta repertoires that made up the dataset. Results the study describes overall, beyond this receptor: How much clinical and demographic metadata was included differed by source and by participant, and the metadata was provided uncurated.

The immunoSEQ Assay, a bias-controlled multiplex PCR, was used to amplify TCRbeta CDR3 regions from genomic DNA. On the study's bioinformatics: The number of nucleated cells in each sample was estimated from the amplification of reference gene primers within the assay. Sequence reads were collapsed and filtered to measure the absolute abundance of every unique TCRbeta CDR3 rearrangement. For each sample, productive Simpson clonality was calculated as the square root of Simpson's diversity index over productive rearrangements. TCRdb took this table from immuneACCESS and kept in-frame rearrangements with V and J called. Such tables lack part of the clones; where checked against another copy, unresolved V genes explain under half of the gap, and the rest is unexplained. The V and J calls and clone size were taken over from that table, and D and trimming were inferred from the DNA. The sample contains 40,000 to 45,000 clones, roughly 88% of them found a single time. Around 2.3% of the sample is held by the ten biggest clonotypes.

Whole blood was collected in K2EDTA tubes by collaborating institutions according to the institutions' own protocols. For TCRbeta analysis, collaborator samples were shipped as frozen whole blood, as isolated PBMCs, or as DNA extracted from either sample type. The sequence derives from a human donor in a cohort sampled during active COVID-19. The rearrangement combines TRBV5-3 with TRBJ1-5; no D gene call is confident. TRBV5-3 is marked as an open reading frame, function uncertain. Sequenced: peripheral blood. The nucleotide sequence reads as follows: TGTGCCAGAAGCGAGCCTTGTAGCAATCAGCCCCAGCATTTT. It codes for CARSEPCSNQPQHF.